This TCR beta chain was sequenced during a study of blood T cell repertoires in COVID-19. Study at large: COVID-19 samples, acute and convalescent, were from the United States, Italy and Spain. T cells, B-cell-depleted T cells, or PBMCs provided the cDNA or gDNA that served as material.

Original handling: How many nucleated cells were present was estimated from reference gene primer amplification. TCRdb keeps only in-frame clones here, not all; method: immunoSEQ multiplex PCR. V and J calls and clone size are those listed in that table; D and trimming were worked out from the DNA. The table has some 87,000 clones, 81% seen once. V lost 5 bases and J lost 1, with 12 bases in between. Germline CDR1 is SGHTA and CDR2 is FQGTGA. The CDR3 has 15 amino acids. Sequencing was performed on peripheral blood. The V call is TRBV7-3, the J call TRBJ2-1; a possible D gene is TRBD2 (6 bases). The source is a human donor in a cohort sampled during active COVID-19. Here the CDR3 reads CASSTLAGSYNEQFF. The CDR3 DNA follows: TGTGCCAGCAGCACACTTGCGGGGTCCTACAATGAGCAGTTCTTC.